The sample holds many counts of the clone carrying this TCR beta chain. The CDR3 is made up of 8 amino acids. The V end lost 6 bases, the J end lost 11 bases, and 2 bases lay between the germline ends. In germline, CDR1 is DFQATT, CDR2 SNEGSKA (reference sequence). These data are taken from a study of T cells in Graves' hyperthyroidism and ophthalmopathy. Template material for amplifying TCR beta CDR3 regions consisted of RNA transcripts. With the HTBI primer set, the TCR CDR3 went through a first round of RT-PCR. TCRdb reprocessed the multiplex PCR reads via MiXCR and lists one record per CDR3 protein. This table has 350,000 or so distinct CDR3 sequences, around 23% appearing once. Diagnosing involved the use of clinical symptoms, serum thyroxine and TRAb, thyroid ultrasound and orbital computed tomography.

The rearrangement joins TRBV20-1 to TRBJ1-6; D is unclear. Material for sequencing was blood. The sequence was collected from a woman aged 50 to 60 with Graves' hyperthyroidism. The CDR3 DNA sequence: TGCAGTGCCCCACCCCTCCACTTT. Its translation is CSAPPLHF.